This T cell receptor beta chain stems from a study of blood T cells in healthy people across ages. A J-beta primer mix and a sample-barcoded 5' primer were used in a second PCR of about 7 to 12 cycles. TCRdb reprocessed the 5' RACE reads with MiXCR, giving one entry per CDR3 protein. This sample has approximately 690,000 distinct CDR3 sequences, with 40% to 45% found just once. Germline V CDR1 and CDR2: LGHDT, YNNKEL (reference sequence). The CDR3 contains 15 residues. Trimming left V 4 bases short and J 1 base short, with 10 bases between. A few counts support this clonotype. The donors, all healthy, were Caucasians living in Russia, aged roughly 6 to 100.

This chain connects TRBV3-1 to TRBJ1-4; weak D call: TRBD1 (6 bases). This TCR derives from an elderly man in good health. The sequenced sample consisted of blood. In nucleotides, the CDR3 is TGTGCCAGCAGCCCCGACAGGATAACTAATGAAAAACTGTTTTTT. Its protein product is CASSPDRITNEKLFF.